Shown below are 26 T cell receptor beta chains from a single sample sequenced in a study of OX40 agonist ivuxolimab in advanced cancers. The assay was immunoSEQ multiplex PCR, and TCRdb's table has in-frame clones only and misses some. The sample holds about 31,000 clones, approximately 91% seen once. Sequences were derived from CD4+ or CD8+ T cells sorted from blood, sampled in a trial of the OX40 agonist ivuxolimab. These receptors all stem from an adult with an advanced solid tumor such as melanoma, head and neck, liver or kidney cancer.

The V gene is TRBV6-5, the J gene TRBJ1-2; D unresolved. V shed 7 bases and J shed 1 base, with 10 bases lying between them. Germline V gene data show CDR1 as MNHEY and CDR2 as SVGAGI. The CDR3 contains 13 residues. The CDR3 coding sequence is TGTGCCAGCAATGAGGGATATAACTATGGCTACACCTTC. Protein product: CASNEGYNYGYTF.

The chain joins TRBV19 to TRBJ1-1; D call uncertain. The CDR3 has 12 residues. V was cut by 3 bases and J by 8 bases, with 10 bases left in between. Germline lookup yields CDR1 LNHDA and CDR2 SQIVND (reference sequence). Written as DNA, the CDR3 is TGTGCCAGTAGTATCGAGGAGAACGAAGCTTTCTTT. It yields the protein CASSIEENEAFF.

The rearrangement joins TRBV2 to TRBJ2-1, with D possibly TRBD2 on 5 matching bases. The length of the CDR3 is 11 residues. The germline gives CDR1 SNHLY, CDR2 FYNNEI. Trimming removed 11 bases at V and 7 bases at J, with 12 bases between. For the CDR3, the DNA is TGTGCCGGCCTAACGGGGAATGAGCAGTTCTTC. Amino acids: CAGLTGNEQFF.

The table lists this clone with a few counts. The CDR3, as DNA: TGTGCCACCAGCCCACCACCGGGCCTCGGGACTGAAGCTTTCTTT. The encoded protein is CATSPPPGLGTEAFF. The rearrangement uses TRBV15 and TRBJ1-1; D not certain. This CDR3 is 15 amino acids long. Germline V gene sequence: CDR1 LNHNV, CDR2 YYDKDF (reference sequence). Trimming removed 5 bases at V and 5 bases at J, with 18 bases between.

The count of this clone is one. This chain connects TRBV11-2 to TRBJ1-6; the D is unclear. This CDR3 has 12 residues. Per the germline V gene, CDR1 is SGHAT and CDR2 is FQNNGV. V shed 5 bases and J shed 9 bases, with 8 bases lying between them. The CDR3 DNA sequence: TGTGCCAGCAGCCACCCCGGTTCACCCCTCCACTTT. It encodes CASSHPGSPLHF.

The V gene is TRBV10-3, the J gene TRBJ2-1, with 8 bases fitting TRBD2. V gave up 6 bases and J gave up 6 bases; unmatched junction bases: 10. Germline lookup yields CDR1 ENHRY and CDR2 SYGVKD. The CDR3 runs to 15 residues. The CDR3 loop reads CAISQAGVLVNEQFF. CDR3 sequence (DNA): TGTGCCATCAGCCAAGCGGGAGTATTAGTCAATGAGCAGTTCTTC.

The rearrangement uses TRBV7-8 and TRBJ2-1; 13 bases map to TRBD2. The CDR3 has 15 residues. With 5 bases clipped from V and 8 bases from J, the junction kept 6 bases outside the gene matches. The germline V gene has CDR1 SGHVS and CDR2 FQNEAQ. In DNA form, the CDR3 reads TGTGCCAGCAGCCAGACTAGCGGGAGGCTGGATGAGCAGTTCTTC. Protein product: CASSQTSGRLDEQFF.

The V call is TRBV7-2, the J call TRBJ2-7; the D is unclear. V lost 1 base to trimming and J lost 3 bases, with 10 bases between them. From germline, CDR1 is SGHTA and CDR2 FQGNSA. CDR3 length: 14 amino acids. In DNA, the CDR3 is TGTGCCAGCAGCTTAGTCTCCAACTACTACGAGCAGTACTTC. Residues: CASSLVSNYYEQYF.

The genes are TRBV30 and TRBJ2-4; D may be TRBD1 (5 bases). The CDR3 extends over 11 amino acids. The germline V gene encodes CDR1 GTSNPN and CDR2 SVGIG (reference sequence). V lost 8 bases and J lost 5, with 10 bases in between. The CDR3: CAVGHQNIQYF. CDR3 in DNA: TGTGCCGTCGGACATCAAAACATTCAGTACTTC. The whole variable domain, filled in from reference TRBV30 and TRBJ2-4, reads SQTIHQWPATLVQPVGSPLSLECTVEGTSNPNLYWYRQAAGRGLQLLFYSVGIGQISSEVPQNLSASRPQDRQFILSSKKLLLSDSGFYLCAVGHQNIQYFGAGTRLSVL.

The rearrangement links TRBV9 to TRBJ2-3; 7 nucleotides align to TRBD2. V lost 0 bases and J lost 4; bases outside the gene matches: 11. The CDR3 totals 17 residues. Germline CDR1 reads SGDLS; CDR2 reads YYNGEE. In DNA form, the CDR3 reads TGTGCCAGCAGCGTAGAGCCCCGCTTCGCGGGAGCAGATACGCAGTATTTT. This sequence encodes CASSVEPRFAGADTQYF.

The rearrangement links TRBV27 to TRBJ2-7; 7 positions match TRBD1. The CDR3 is 14 amino acids. CDR1 is MNHEY, CDR2 SMNVEV, per germline (reference sequence). The J segment lost 3 bases and the V segment lost 2 bases, leaving 4 bases of the junction unmatched. The CDR3 DNA reads TGTGCCAGCAGTTTAATAGCAGGGGGCTACGAGCAGTACTTC. Residues: CASSLIAGGYEQYF.

This chain uses TRBV9 with TRBJ2-7; TRBD1 might be the D (7 bases). CDR1 is SGDLS, CDR2 YYNGEE, per germline. The CDR3 is 14 residues long. Trimming took off 3 bases at V and 7 bases at J, with 17 bases between the two ends. CDR3 loop: CASSDGTSRGEQYF. The CDR3 DNA reads TGTGCCAGCAGCGACGGGACTTCCAGGGGGGAGCAGTACTTC.

By frequency in the sample, this clone is medium-sized. The chain is built from TRBV4-2 and TRBJ1-3, with no clear D. Between the trimmed V and J ends, which lost 4 bases and 0 bases, there was a span of 10 bases. Germline CDR1 LGHNA, CDR2 YNFKEQ. This CDR3 has 15 amino acids. The CDR3 coding sequence is TGTGCCAGCAGCCCTTACGTGAGCTCTGGAAACACCATATATTTT. Protein sequence: CASSPYVSSGNTIYF.

In its sample, this clone was seen once. At one of its ends the junction is not consistent with the germline gene, which may arise from a read error. The chain joins TRBV7-3 to TRBJ1-1, with D maybe TRBD1 (5 bases). CDR3 length: 14 residues. The germline CDR1 and CDR2 sequences are SGHTA and FQGTGA. CDR3 in amino acids: CASSQQPGAVEAFF. The CDR3 bases are TGCGCCAGCAGCCAACAGCCCGGGGCAGTCGAAGCTTTCTTT.

The chain is built from TRBV4-1 and TRBJ2-3; D not resolved. The CDR3 totals 14 residues. V was clipped by 0 bases and J by 2 bases, with 6 bases between them. The germline V gene has CDR1 MGHRA and CDR2 YSYEKL. CDR3 DNA: TGCGCCAGCAGCCAAGAAATGAACACAGATACGCAGTATTTT. As protein: CASSQEMNTDTQYF.

The chain has TRBV10-3 and TRBJ2-7; D is unresolved. CDR1 and CDR2 (germline): ENHRY, SYGVKD. The CDR3 totals 12 residues. Trimming shortened V by 4 bases and J by 6 bases, and 10 bases separated the two germline ends. The CDR3 nucleotides read TGTGCCATCAGTGTTAGTAATAGCGAGCAGTACTTC. Translation: CAISVSNSEQYF.

The CDR3 sequence is CASSLILHYGYTF. The CDR3 DNA reads as TGTGCCAGCAGCTTAATCCTGCACTATGGCTACACCTTC. This chain joins TRBV7-8 and TRBJ1-2; D gene ambiguous. The CDR3 has 13 residues. The germline V gene has CDR1 SGHVS and CDR2 FQNEAQ. Trimming shortened V by 2 bases and J by 3 bases, and 7 bases separated the two germline ends.

V gene TRBV4-3 combines with J gene TRBJ1-2; 10 bases match TRBD1. Trimming removed 2 bases from V and 3 bases from J; junction bases left unmatched: 9. Germline V gives CDR1 LGHNA, CDR2 YSLEER. The CDR3 is 17 amino acids. CDR3 DNA sequence: TGCGCCAGCAGCCAATGGGACAGGGGCCCTCGTGACTATGGCTACACCTTC. Its translation: CASSQWDRGPRDYGYTF.

The chain couples TRBV19 to TRBJ2-1; 8 bases map to TRBD2. V gave up 3 bases and J gave up 0 bases; unmatched junction bases: 7. CDR3 length equals 17 residues. Germline-derived CDR1 and CDR2 are LNHDA and SQIVND (reference sequence). CDR3 sequence (DNA): TGTGCCAGTAGTATTGGACTAGCTGGAAGCTCCTACAATGAGCAGTTCTTC. Translated: CASSIGLAGSSYNEQFF.

In its sample, this clone was seen once. The rearrangement joins TRBV5-6 to TRBJ2-3, with no clear D. Trimming stripped 5 bases from V and 1 base from J, with 17 bases between. Germline values: CDR1 SGHDT, CDR2 YYEEEE. The CDR3 has 16 residues. The CDR3 loop reads CASSEVGGEGTDTQYF. The CDR3 DNA reads TGTGCCAGCAGTGAAGTCGGTGGTGAGGGCACAGATACGCAGTATTTT.

The genes are TRBV18 and TRBJ1-1; D not certain. Trimming took off 3 bases at V and 5 bases at J, with 10 bases between the two ends. Germline V gene lookup returns CDR1 KGHSH and CDR2 LQKENI. The CDR3 runs to 13 residues. The CDR3 DNA reads TGTGCCAGCTCACCGCCAGGAAAAACTGAAGCTTTCTTT. It translates to CASSPPGKTEAFF.

This clone showed up just once. The chain couples TRBV5-5 to TRBJ2-6; D is possibly TRBD1 or TRBD2 (5 bases each). The CDR3 has 15 amino acids. The germline CDR1 and CDR2 sequences are SGHKS and YYEKEE (reference sequence). The ends were cut back, 8 bases at V and 4 bases at J, with 16 bases in the middle. Here the CDR3 DNA reads TGTGCCAGTTCCTATCGGGGCCTAGGGGCCAACGTCCTGACTTTC. This gives the protein CASSYRGLGANVLTF.

Notes on this clone: Different DNA sequences within this sample yield the same CDR3. V and J are TRBV6-5 and TRBJ1-5; no firm D call. CDR1 MNHEY and CDR2 SVGAGI come from the germline V gene. CDR3 size: 13 residues. V was clipped by 0 bases and J by 4 bases, with 4 bases between them. The chain's CDR3 is CASSYSPNQPQHF. CDR3 DNA: TGTGCCAGCAGTTACTCGCCAAATCAGCCCCAGCATTTT.

The V gene is TRBV21-1, the J gene TRBJ1-4; the table gives TRBD1 as D, unverified against the DNA. TRBV21-1 is designated a pseudogene. This CDR3 spans 16 amino acids. The CDR3 nucleotides are TGTGCCAGCAGCAAAACCGTACAGGGGATGGGTGAAAAACTGTTTTTT. Its translation: CASSKTVQGMGEKLFF.

The CDR3 protein is CASSYDSSYEQYF. The CDR3 DNA is TGTGCCAGCAGCTACGACAGCTCGTACGAGCAGTACTTC. V gene TRBV28 combines with J gene TRBJ2-7, with D possibly matching TRBD1 (5 bases). V shed 6 bases and J shed 4 bases, with 13 bases lying between them. This CDR3 comprises 13 residues. The germline V gene encodes CDR1 MDHEN and CDR2 SYDVKM. Variable domain in full (rest from reference TRBV28 and TRBJ2-7): DVKVTQSSRYLVKRTGEKVFLECVQDMDHENMFWYRQDPGLGLRLIYFSYDVKMKEKGDIPEGYSVSREKKERFSLILESASTNQTSMYLCASSYDSSYEQYFGPGTRLTVT.

The chain links TRBV7-9 to TRBJ2-2; 14 bases agree with TRBD2. V gave up 5 bases and J gave up 9 bases; unmatched junction bases: 5. The CDR3 is made up of 15 amino acids. Germline lookup yields CDR1 SEHNR and CDR2 FQNEAQ (reference sequence). The CDR3 DNA reads TGTGCCAGCAGCCAGGGACTAGCGGGAGTAAGGGAGCTGTTTTTT. Translating it yields CASSQGLAGVRELFF.